This T cell receptor beta chain comes out of a study of cytomegalovirus exposure and HLA in healthy donors. Germline values: CDR1 MDHEN, CDR2 SYDVKM. J was trimmed by 3 bases and V by 5 bases; bases with no gene match: 7. The CDR3 sequence is 16 residues long. A multiplex PCR was run with 60 Vbeta primers and 13 Jbeta primers. The assay was immunoSEQ multiplex PCR, and TCRdb's table has in-frame clones only and misses some. Among about 90,000 clones listed, around 78% were seen once. This chain uses TRBV28 with TRBJ2-1; 10 positions agree with TRBD1. Sequencing was performed on PBMCs. This receptor was taken from a middle-aged woman in good health and CMV-seropositive. DNA of the CDR3: TGTGCCAGCAGTAACGCCGACAGGGGGCGCTACAATGAGCAGTTCTTC. Translating it yields CASSNADRGRYNEQFF.